Included here is one TCR beta chain sequence, with context. The antigen remains undetermined. This sample was included in a study of cytomegalovirus exposure and HLA in healthy donors. Study details: Findings of an earlier analysis included 90 million to 120 million unique TCR beta sequences from 180 million or so T cells.

Study observations and caveats: An ancestry cluster, one associated with Asian ancestry, reportedly showed fewer N-insertions than the approximately 660-donor mean in a later analysis. It was reportedly the case that the classifier diagnosed cytomegalovirus status with high specificity and sensitivity. An analysis done earlier found most TCR beta V segments productive about 90% or about 30% of the time.

13 Jbeta primers and 60 Vbeta primers were used for the PCR. Sequenced by immunoSEQ multiplex PCR; TCRdb stores in-frame clones only, minus some. The repertoire consists of fewer than 180,000 clones, with 55% to 70% occurring once and the leading ten covering roughly 7%. This CDR3 is 15 amino acids long. Germline V gives CDR1 SGHAT, CDR2 FQNNGV. V was trimmed by 2 bases and J by 0 bases, leaving 8 bases between them. The receptor was isolated from a woman between 55 and 75 years old in good health and CMV-seropositive. Sequenced material: PBMCs. V and J are TRBV11-2 and TRBJ1-5; D not resolved. The CDR3 is CASSLNTDSNQPQHF. The CDR3 DNA reads as TGTGCCAGCAGCTTAAATACAGATAGCAATCAGCCCCAGCATTTT. The complete variable domain, with remaining parts taken from reference TRBV11-2 and TRBJ1-5, reads EAGVAQSPRYKIIEKRQSVAFWCNPISGHATLYWYQQILGQGPKLLIQFQNNGVVDDSQLPKDRFSAERLKGVDSTLKIQPAKLEDSAVYLCASSLNTDSNQPQHFGDGTRLSIL.